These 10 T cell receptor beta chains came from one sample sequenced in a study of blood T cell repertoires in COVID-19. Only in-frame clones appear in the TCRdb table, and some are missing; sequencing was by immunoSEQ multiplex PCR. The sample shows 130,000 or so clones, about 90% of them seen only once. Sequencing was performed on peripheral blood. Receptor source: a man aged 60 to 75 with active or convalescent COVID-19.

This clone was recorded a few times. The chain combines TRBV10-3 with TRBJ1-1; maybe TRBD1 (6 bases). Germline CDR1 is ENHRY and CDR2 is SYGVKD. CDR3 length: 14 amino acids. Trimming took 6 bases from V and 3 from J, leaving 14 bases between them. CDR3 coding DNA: TGTGCCATCAGCACGACAGGATTTGACACTGAAGCTTTCTTT. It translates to CAISTTGFDTEAFF.

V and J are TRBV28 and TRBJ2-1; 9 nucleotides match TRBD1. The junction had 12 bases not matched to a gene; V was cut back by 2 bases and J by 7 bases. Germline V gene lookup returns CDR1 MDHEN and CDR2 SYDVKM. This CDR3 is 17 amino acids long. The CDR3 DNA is TGTGCCAGCAGTTTAGGTATTGTACAGGGGGCCCGGAATGAGCAGTTCTTC. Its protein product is CASSLGIVQGARNEQFF.

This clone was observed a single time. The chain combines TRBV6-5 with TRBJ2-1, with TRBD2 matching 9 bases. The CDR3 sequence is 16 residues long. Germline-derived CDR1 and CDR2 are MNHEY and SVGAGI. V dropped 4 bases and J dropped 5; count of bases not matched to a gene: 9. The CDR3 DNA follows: TGTGCCAGCAGTTCCCTCGCGGGAGGGCTCCACAATGAGCAGTTCTTC. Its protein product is CASSSLAGGLHNEQFF.

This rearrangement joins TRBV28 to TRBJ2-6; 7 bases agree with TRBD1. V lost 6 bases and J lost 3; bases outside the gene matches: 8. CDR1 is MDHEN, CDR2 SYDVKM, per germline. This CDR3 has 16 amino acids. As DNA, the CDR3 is TGTGCCAGCAGAACGACAGGGCGCGGTGGGGCCAACGTCCTGACTTTC. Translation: CASRTTGRGGANVLTF.

CDR3 DNA sequence: TGTGCCATCAGTGAAGGCACTGGGAGAGGGGAGACCCAGTACTTC. It encodes CAISEGTGRGETQYF. The V and J genes are TRBV10-3 and TRBJ2-5, with D tentatively TRBD2 (5 bases). V lost 3 bases to trimming and J lost 5 bases, with 16 bases between them. Per germline, CDR1 ENHRY and CDR2 SYGVKD. CDR3 length equals 15 residues.

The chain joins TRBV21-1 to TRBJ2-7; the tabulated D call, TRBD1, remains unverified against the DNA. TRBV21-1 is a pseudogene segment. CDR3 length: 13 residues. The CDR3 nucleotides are TGTGCCAGCAGAAGGCAGGGGACCTACGAGCAGTACTTC. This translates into CASRRQGTYEQYF.

The CDR3, as DNA: TGTGCCAGCAGCTTAGATTCAGGGGGGATTTACGAGCAGTACTTC. Protein product: CASSLDSGGIYEQYF. This chain uses TRBV7-9 with TRBJ2-7, with a tentative D call TRBD1 (7 bases). V dropped 1 base and J dropped 4 bases, with 14 bases sitting between them. Germline CDR1 SEHNR, CDR2 FQNEAQ (reference sequence). CDR3 length equals 15 residues.

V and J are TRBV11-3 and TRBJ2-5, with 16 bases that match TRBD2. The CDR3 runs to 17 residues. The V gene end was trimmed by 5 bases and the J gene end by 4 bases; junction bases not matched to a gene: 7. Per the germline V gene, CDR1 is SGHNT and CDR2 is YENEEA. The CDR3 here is CASSPGTSGRASETQYF. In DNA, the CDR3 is TGTGCCAGCAGCCCCGGGACTAGCGGGAGGGCTTCAGAGACCCAGTACTTC. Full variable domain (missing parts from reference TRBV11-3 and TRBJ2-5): EAGVVQSPRYKIIEKKQPVAFWCNPISGHNTLYWYLQNLGQGPELLIRYENEEAVDDSQLPKDRFSAERLKGVDSTLKIQPAELGDSAVYLCASSPGTSGRASETQYFGPGTRLLVL.

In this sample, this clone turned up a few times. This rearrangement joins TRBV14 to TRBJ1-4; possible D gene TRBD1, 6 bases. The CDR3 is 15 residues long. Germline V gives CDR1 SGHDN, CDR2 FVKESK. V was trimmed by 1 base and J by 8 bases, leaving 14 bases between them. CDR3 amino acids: CASSQVGQIPEKLFF. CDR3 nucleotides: TGTGCCAGCAGCCAAGTTGGACAGATACCCGAAAAACTGTTTTTT.

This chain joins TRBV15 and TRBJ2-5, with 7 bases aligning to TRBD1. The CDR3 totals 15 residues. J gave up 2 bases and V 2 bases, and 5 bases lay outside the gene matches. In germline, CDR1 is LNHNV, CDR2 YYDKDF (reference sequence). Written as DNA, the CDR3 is TGTGCCACCAGCAGACTTGACAGGGATCAAGAGACCCAGTACTTC. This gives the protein CATSRLDRDQETQYF. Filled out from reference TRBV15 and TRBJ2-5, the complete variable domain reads DAMVIQNPRYQVTQFGKPVTLSCSQTLNHNVMYWYQQKSSQAPKLLFHYYDKDFNNEADTPDNFQSRRPNTSFCFLDIRSPGLGDTAMYLCATSRLDRDQETQYFGPGTRLLVL.